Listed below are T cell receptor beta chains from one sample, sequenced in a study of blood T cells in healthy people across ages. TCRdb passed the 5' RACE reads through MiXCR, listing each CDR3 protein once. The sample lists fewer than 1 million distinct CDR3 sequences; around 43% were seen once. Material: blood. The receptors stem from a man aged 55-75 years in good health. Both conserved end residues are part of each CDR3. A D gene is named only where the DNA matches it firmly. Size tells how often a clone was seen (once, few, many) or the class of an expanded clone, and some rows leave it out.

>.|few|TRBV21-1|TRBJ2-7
TGTGCCAGCAGCAAAGAGCAGTCCGCCCCCTACGAGCAGTACTTC
CASSKEQSAPYEQYF
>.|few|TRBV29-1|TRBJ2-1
TGCAGCGTTGTTCGCCATGAGCAGTTCTTC
CSVVRHEQFF
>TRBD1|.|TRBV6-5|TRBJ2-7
TGTGCCAGCATCCCGGGACAGGGGGCGAGGGAGCAGTACTTC
CASIPGQGAREQYF
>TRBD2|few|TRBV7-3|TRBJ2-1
TGTGCCAGCAGCTTAAAACCGAATGGCCTAGCGGAAAAAAATTTCCGATCCCCCAAAGAGTTCTTC
CASSLKPNGLAEKNFRSPKEFF
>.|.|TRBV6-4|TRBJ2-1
TGTGCCAGCAGTGAGTTTTTAGAAAGCTCCTACAATGAGCAGTTCTTC
CASSEFLESSYNEQFF
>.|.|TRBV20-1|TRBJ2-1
TGCAGTTCGCAGGGGAGTTTCTACAATGAGCAGTTCTTC
CSSQGSFYNEQFF
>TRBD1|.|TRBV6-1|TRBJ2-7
TGTGCCAGCTTACCGGGACAGGCTTTTTTTGGCGAGCAGTACTTC
CASLPGQAFFGEQYF
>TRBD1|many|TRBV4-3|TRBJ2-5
TGCGCCAGCAGCCAAGATGGAGACAGGGGAGAGACCCAGTACTTC
CASSQDGDRGETQYF
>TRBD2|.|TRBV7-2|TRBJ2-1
TGTGCCAGCAGCCGAACTGGGACTAGCGGGGGGGCCATTAGAAATGAGCAGTTCTTC
CASSRTGTSGGAIRNEQFF
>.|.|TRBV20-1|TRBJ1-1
TGCAGTGCGACCGGGGGTCTATGGGACACTGAAGCTTTCTTT
CSATGGLWDTEAFF
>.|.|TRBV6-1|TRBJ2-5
TGTGCCAGCAGTGAAATGGCGGGGACAACGAAAACCCAGTACTTC
CASSEMAGTTKTQYF
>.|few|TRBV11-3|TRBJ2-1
TGTGCCAGCAGCTTAGATGCGGCGGATTTAGGGCAGTTCTTC
CASSLDAADLGQFF
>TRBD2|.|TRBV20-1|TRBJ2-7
TGCAGTGCGGCAGGGACTAGCGGGACGTACTACGAGCAGTACTTC
CSAAGTSGTYYEQYF
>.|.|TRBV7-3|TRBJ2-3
TGTGCCAGCAGCTCTCAAAGAACTCGAACCACAGATACGCAGTATTTT
CASSSQRTRTTDTQYF
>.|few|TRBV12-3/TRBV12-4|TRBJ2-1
TGTGCCAGCAGTTTCGGGGATGAGCAGTTCTTC
CASSFGDEQFF
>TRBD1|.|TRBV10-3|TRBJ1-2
TGTGCCATCAGTGAGTTAGGACAGGGGACCTATGGCCACACCTTC
CAISELGQGTYGHTF
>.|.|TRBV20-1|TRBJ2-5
TGCAGTGCTAGAACGACAGGAGGGGAGACCCAGTACTTC
CSARTTGGETQYF
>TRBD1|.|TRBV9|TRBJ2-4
TGTGCCAGCAGCAGTACCGGGACAGGGTTGTCCAAAAACATTCAGTACTTC
CASSSTGTGLSKNIQYF
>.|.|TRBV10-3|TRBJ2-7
TGTGCCATCAATCCAGGGAGCTCCTACGAGCAGTACTTC
CAINPGSSYEQYF
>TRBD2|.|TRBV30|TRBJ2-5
TGTGCCTGGAGTATCGGGGGGTACCAAGAGACCCAGTACTTC
CAWSIGGYQETQYF
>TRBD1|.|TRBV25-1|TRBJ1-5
TGTGCCAGCAGGGAGACAGGGATCAATCAGCCCCAGCATTTT
CASRETGINQPQHF